The 9 T cell receptor beta chains below come from one sample, sequenced in a study of radiotherapy plus CTLA-4 blockade in lung cancer. TCRdb's table, derived via immunoSEQ multiplex PCR, lists solely in-frame clones and lacks some. This sample carries around 130,000 clones, over 80% of them seen once, and the ten largest clones take 5.5% to 8%. The input for sequencing was peripheral blood, taken from a patient treated with radiotherapy plus ipilimumab. These receptors all stem from a human donor with non-small cell lung cancer that progressed on radiotherapy plus ipilimumab.

J is TRBJ1-2 and V is TRBV5-6; no clear D gene. CDR3 length equals 16 residues. Germline V gene sequence: CDR1 SGHDT, CDR2 YYEEEE. V was trimmed by 0 bases and J by 5 bases, leaving 17 bases between them. CDR3 nucleotide sequence: TGTGCCAGCAGCTTGGCGTGGCAGATGCGGGAATATGGCTACACCTTC. This translates into CASSLAWQMREYGYTF.

The V and J genes are TRBV6-5 and TRBJ1-2, with D perhaps matching TRBD1 (6 bases). The CDR3 spans 15 residues. The germline gives CDR1 MNHEY, CDR2 SVGAGI. Trimming shortened V by 6 bases and J by 2 bases, and 16 bases separated the two germline ends. This CDR3 reads CASRVTGLLNYGYTF. The CDR3 nucleotides read TGTGCCAGCAGAGTCACAGGGTTGCTAAACTATGGCTACACCTTC.

The rearrangement uses TRBV4-1 and TRBJ2-1; 9 positions match TRBD2. The V and J ends lost 0 bases and 9 bases, in that order; junction bases with no gene match: 9. There are 16 residues in the CDR3. Looked up from germline, CDR1 is MGHRA and CDR2 is YSYEKL. Here the CDR3 DNA reads TGCGCCAGCAGCCAAGAGGTGTCTAGCGGGACAGTTGAGCAGTTCTTC. Protein product: CASSQEVSSGTVEQFF.

The V gene is TRBV7-9, the J gene TRBJ1-1; D is perhaps TRBD1 (6 bases). Germline assignment: CDR1 SEHNR and CDR2 FQNEAQ (reference sequence). Trimming removed 5 bases from V and 3 bases from J, with 16 bases in between. The CDR3 covers 15 residues. CDR3 loop: CASSLEQGLDTEAFF. DNA of the CDR3: TGTGCCAGCAGCCTGGAACAGGGATTGGACACTGAAGCTTTCTTT.

This rearrangement joins TRBV27 to TRBJ1-5; TRBD1 might be the D (6 bases). The CDR3 is 14 residues long. Germline V gene lookup returns CDR1 MNHEY and CDR2 SMNVEV (reference sequence). Deletions cut 5 bases from V and 7 bases from J, with 15 bases between. The CDR3, as DNA: TGTGCCAGCAGTAGGGGGGGGCGCCAGCAGCCCCAGCATTTT. It is translated as CASSRGGRQQPQHF.

The chain is built from TRBV4-2 and TRBJ2-5; 8 positions match TRBD2. The trim removed 2 bases at V and 0 bases at J, leaving 11 bases unmatched. Looked up from germline, CDR1 is LGHNA and CDR2 is YNFKEQ. The CDR3 sequence is 18 residues long. The CDR3 is CASSQRYPLAGYQETQYF. CDR3 sequence (DNA): TGTGCCAGCAGCCAAAGGTATCCGTTAGCGGGGTACCAAGAGACCCAGTACTTC.

CDR3 residues: CASSSVGGNTGELFF. DNA for the CDR3: TGTGCCAGCAGCTCAGTGGGGGGCAACACCGGGGAGCTGTTTTTT. The rearrangement uses TRBV9 and TRBJ2-2; D may correspond to TRBD1 or TRBD2 (6 bases each). V lost 4 bases and J 2 bases, leaving 12 bases between the germline ends. Looked up from germline, CDR1 is SGDLS and CDR2 is YYNGEE. This CDR3 region has 15 residues.

This chain uses TRBV23-1 with TRBJ1-1; D might be TRBD1 (6 bases). TRBV23-1 is flagged as an ORF with uncertain function. With 6 bases removed from V and 5 bases from J, the gap between germline ends came to 13 bases. CDR3 size: 13 residues. CDR3 bases: TGCGCCAGCAGGGTGGGGGCACGAACTGAAGCTTTCTTT. It encodes CASRVGARTEAFF.

The chain couples TRBV4-1 to TRBJ2-5; no clear D. Trimming took 0 bases from V and 0 from J, leaving 11 bases between them. CDR3 length: 16 amino acids. Germline CDR1 is MGHRA and CDR2 is YSYEKL. The CDR3 bases are TGCGCCAGCAGCCAAGAAATCCCCGGAAACCAAGAGACCCAGTACTTC. Translating it yields CASSQEIPGNQETQYF.